This TCR beta chain was found in a study of shared T cell receptors in the human thymus. Sequencing used immunoSEQ multiplex PCR; TCRdb keeps in-frame clones, though not all of them. The sample contains hundreds of thousands of clones, more than 75% of which appear only once. The same specimen was also included in a second study, on human thymus T cells. That source reports: The people who donated were healthy Finnish babies having corrective surgery for congenital heart defects. It was from resections taken during corrective heart surgery that the thymus tissue came. An apparent bias in V and J gene usage was seen in thymic and blood repertoires. The related literature has documented a marked overlap of thymic repertoires among unrelated individuals.

Sequencing used thymocytes. This clonotype was obtained from a boy under two years old with a congenital heart defect.

In DNA form, the CDR3 reads TGTGCCAGCAGTTCGACAGGGGGGAACACTGAAGCTTTCTTT. It is translated as CASSSTGGNTEAFF. V is TRBV28 and J is TRBJ1-1; 9 nucleotides match TRBD1. The CDR3 length is 14 residues. CDR1 MDHEN and CDR2 SYDVKM come from the germline V gene. The V and J ends lost 4 bases and 1 base, in that order; junction bases with no gene match: 1.